A single sample is the source of the 10 T cell receptor beta chains below, sequenced in a study of somatic mutations in cytotoxic T cells in rheumatoid arthritis. Profiling relied on immunoSEQ multiplex PCR, and the TCRdb table lists in-frame clones only, not all of them. The sample gives 9,000 to 13,000 clones, around 85% of which show up once; roughly 7.1% is in the top ten. Sequenced input: CD8+ T cells sorted from blood. These receptors were collected from an adult with rheumatoid arthritis.

The chain uses TRBV7-9 and TRBJ1-4; D not resolved. The CDR3 has 15 amino acids. Per the germline V gene, CDR1 is SEHNR and CDR2 is FQNEAQ (reference sequence). The V and J ends lost 3 bases and 4 bases respectively, with 12 bases between them. As DNA, the CDR3 is TGTGCCAGCAGCTTGGATCGGACCCTTAATGAAAAACTGTTTTTT. It is translated as CASSLDRTLNEKLFF.

The genes are TRBV9 and TRBJ2-3; possible D gene TRBD2, 6 bases. In germline, CDR1 is SGDLS, CDR2 YYNGEE. There are 13 residues in the CDR3. With 6 bases removed from V and 5 bases from J, the gap between germline ends came to 13 bases. CDR3 loop: CASTPRGGDTQYF. CDR3 in DNA: TGTGCCAGCACCCCTCGGGGAGGAGATACGCAGTATTTT.

This sequence joins TRBV29-1 and TRBJ1-1; no definite D call. Per germline, CDR1 SQVTM and CDR2 ANQGSEA. The CDR3 is 12 amino acids. The V end was cut by 4 bases, the J end by 6 bases, with 12 bases between. CDR3 sequence: CSVALHGAEAFF. Written as DNA, the CDR3 is TGCAGCGTTGCTCTTCATGGGGCTGAAGCTTTCTTT.

This clone showed up just a few times. The rearrangement joins TRBV7-2 to TRBJ2-1, with 11 bases lining up with TRBD2. Germline CDR1 is SGHTA and CDR2 is FQGNSA. After removal of 1 base from V and 4 bases from J, the junction contained 0 bases not matched to a gene. The CDR3 runs 15 residues. CDR3 region: CASSLVAGGYNEQFF. The CDR3 DNA reads TGTGCCAGCAGCTTAGTAGCGGGAGGGTACAATGAGCAGTTCTTC.

The rearrangement uses TRBV6-5 and TRBJ1-2, with TRBD1 matching 8 bases. V gave up 9 bases and J gave up 8 bases; unmatched junction bases: 8. The CDR3 totals 12 residues. Looked up from germline, CDR1 is MNHEY and CDR2 is SVGAGI. CDR3 sequence reads: CASSRGQGGYTF. The DNA of the CDR3 is TGTGCCAGTTCCAGGGGGCAGGGGGGCTACACCTTC.

In its sample, this clone was seen once. The chain combines TRBV6-5 with TRBJ1-1; TRBD1 is a possible D gene (5 bases). Trimming cost V 6 bases and J 6 bases, with 14 bases left between them. The CDR3 is 13 residues long. CDR1 and CDR2 from the germline V gene are MNHEY and SVGAGI. The CDR3 bases are TGTGCCAGCAGACTACACGGGGCGGCTGAAGCTTTCTTT. Residues: CASRLHGAAEAFF.

V gene TRBV2 combines with J gene TRBJ2-1, with TRBD2 matching 11 bases. CDR3 size: 15 residues. Trimming took 5 bases from V and 5 from J; bases not matched to a gene: 5. Germline CDR1 is SNHLY and CDR2 is FYNNEI. CDR3: CASSTTSGNNNEQFF. Here the CDR3 DNA reads TGTGCCAGCAGTACGACTAGCGGGAATAACAATGAGCAGTTCTTC.

The CDR3, as DNA: TGTGCCAGCAGCCCCGGACACGGCGTGGCGACTGAAGCTTTCTTT. Residues: CASSPGHGVATEAFF. The rearrangement links TRBV11-2 to TRBJ1-1; D perhaps matches TRBD1 (5 bases). The V and J ends lost 5 bases and 5 bases respectively, with 18 bases between them. CDR3 length: 15 amino acids. Germline lookup yields CDR1 SGHAT and CDR2 FQNNGV.

This chain links TRBV27 with TRBJ2-7; 7 bases agree with TRBD1. The germline CDR1 and CDR2 sequences are MNHEY and SMNVEV (reference sequence). This CDR3 is built from 13 residues. J was trimmed by 3 bases and V by 6 bases; bases with no gene match: 5. This chain's CDR3 is CASSLGGSYEQYF. The DNA of the CDR3 is TGTGCCAGCAGCCTAGGGGGCAGCTACGAGCAGTACTTC.

The V and J genes are TRBV9 and TRBJ1-2, with a possible D match to TRBD1 (5 bases). Trimming pared 4 bases from V and 2 bases from J, leaving 27 bases between. CDR3 length: 19 residues. Looked up from germline, CDR1 is SGDLS and CDR2 is YYNGEE. The CDR3 DNA reads as TGTGCCAGCAGCCCTACAGACGGGACGGCATTGGGCCGCAACTATGGCTACACCTTC. This gives the protein CASSPTDGTALGRNYGYTF.